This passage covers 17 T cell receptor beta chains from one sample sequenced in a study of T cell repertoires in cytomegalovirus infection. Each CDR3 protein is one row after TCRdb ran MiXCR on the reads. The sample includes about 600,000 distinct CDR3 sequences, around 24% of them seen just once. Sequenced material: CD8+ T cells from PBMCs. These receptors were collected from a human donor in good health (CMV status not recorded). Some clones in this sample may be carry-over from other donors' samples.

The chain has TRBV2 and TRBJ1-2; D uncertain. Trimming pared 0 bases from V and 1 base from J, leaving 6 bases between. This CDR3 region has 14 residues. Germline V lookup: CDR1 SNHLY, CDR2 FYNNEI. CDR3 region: CASSEASSNYGYTF. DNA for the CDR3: TGTGCCAGCAGTGAAGCATCGAGTAACTATGGCTACACCTTC.

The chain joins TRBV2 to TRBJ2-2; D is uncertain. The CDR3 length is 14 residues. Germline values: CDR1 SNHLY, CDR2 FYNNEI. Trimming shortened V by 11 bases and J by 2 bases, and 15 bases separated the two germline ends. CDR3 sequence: CAGPGAANTGELFF. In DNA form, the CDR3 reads TGTGCCGGGCCGGGTGCGGCCAACACCGGGGAGCTGTTTTTT.

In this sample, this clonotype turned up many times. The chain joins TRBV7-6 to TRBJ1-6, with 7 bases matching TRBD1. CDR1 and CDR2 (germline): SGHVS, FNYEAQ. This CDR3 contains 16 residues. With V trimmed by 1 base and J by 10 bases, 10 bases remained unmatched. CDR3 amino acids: CASSLGPSDRVSPLHF. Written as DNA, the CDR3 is TGTGCCAGCAGCTTAGGCCCCTCAGACAGGGTCTCACCCCTCCACTTT.

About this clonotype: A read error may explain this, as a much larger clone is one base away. CDR3: CANSLGTAGRNTIYF. In nucleotides, the CDR3 is TGTGCCAACAGCTTAGGGACCGCAGGGAGAAACACCATATATTTT. The rearrangement uses TRBV7-8 and TRBJ1-3; D might be TRBD1 (5 bases). The CDR3 runs to 15 residues. Germline V gene lookup returns CDR1 SGHVS and CDR2 FQNEAQ.

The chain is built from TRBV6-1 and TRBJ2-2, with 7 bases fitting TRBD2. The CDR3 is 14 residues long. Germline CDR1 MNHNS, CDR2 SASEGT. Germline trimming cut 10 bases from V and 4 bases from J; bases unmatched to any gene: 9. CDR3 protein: CAIGGNRLTGELFF. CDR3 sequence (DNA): TGTGCCATCGGGGGGAACAGGCTCACCGGGGAGCTGTTTTTT.

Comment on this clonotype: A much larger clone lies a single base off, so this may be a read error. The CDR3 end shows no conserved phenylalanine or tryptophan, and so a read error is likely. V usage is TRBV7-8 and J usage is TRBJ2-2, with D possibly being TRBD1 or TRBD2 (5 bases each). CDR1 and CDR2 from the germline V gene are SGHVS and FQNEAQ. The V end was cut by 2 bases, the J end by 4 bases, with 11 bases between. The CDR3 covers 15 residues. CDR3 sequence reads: CASSLFRGSTGELFS. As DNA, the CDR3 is TGTGCCAGCAGCTTATTTCGGGGCAGCACCGGGGAGCTGTTTTCT.

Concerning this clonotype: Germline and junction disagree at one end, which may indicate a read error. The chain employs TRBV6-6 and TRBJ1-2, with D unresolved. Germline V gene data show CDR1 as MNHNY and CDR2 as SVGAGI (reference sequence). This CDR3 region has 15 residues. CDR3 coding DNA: TGTGTCAGCAGCCGCCTGGGCGGCGCCGACTATGGCTACACCTTC. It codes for CVSSRLGGADYGYTF.

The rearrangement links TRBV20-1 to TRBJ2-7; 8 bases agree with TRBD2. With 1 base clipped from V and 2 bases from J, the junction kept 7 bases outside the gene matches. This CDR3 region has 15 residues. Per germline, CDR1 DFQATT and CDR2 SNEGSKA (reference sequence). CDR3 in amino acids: CSARALAGHTYEQYF. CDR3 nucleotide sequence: TGCAGTGCTAGAGCTTTAGCGGGACACACCTACGAGCAGTACTTC.

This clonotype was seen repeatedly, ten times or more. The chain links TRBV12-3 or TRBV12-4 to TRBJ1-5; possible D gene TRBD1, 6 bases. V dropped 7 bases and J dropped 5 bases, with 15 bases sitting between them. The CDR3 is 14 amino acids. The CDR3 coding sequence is TGTGCCAGCACCTACAGGGAATTGCATCAGCCCCAGCATTTT. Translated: CASTYRELHQPQHF.

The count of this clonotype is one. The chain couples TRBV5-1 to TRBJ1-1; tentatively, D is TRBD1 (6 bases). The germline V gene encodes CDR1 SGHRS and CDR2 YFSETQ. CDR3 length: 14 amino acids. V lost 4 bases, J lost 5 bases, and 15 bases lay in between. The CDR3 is CASSEQGVGTEAFF. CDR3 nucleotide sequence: TGCGCCAGCAGCGAACAGGGAGTAGGGACTGAAGCTTTCTTT.

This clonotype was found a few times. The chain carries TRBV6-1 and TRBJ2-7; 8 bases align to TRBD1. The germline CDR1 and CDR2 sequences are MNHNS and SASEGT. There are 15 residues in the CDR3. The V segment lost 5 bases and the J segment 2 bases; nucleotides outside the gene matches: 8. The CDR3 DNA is TGTGCCAGCAGTCCCGGGACAGGTGGGACCTACGAGCAGTACGTC. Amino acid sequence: CASSPGTGGTYEQYV.

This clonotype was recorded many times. The CDR3 here is CATGEAGGTYNEQFF. The DNA for the CDR3 is TGTGCCACCGGAGAGGCGGGGGGTACCTACAATGAGCAGTTCTTC. The chain joins TRBV7-2 to TRBJ2-1; 8 positions agree with TRBD2. Germline V lookup: CDR1 SGHTA, CDR2 FQGNSA. The CDR3 extends over 15 amino acids. Trimming at V came to 10 bases and at J to 2 bases, leaving 10 bases not matched to a gene.

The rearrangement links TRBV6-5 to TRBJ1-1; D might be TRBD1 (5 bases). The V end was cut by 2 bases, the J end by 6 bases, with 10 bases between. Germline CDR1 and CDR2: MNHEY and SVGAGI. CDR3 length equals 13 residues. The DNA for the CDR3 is TGTGCCAGCAGTTACGGTACAGGAGCTGAAGCTTTCTTT. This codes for CASSYGTGAEAFF.

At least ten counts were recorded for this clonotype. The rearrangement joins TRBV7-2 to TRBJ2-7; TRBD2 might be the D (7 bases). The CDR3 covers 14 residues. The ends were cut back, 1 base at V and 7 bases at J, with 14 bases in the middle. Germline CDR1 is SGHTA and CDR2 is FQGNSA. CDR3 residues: CASSLGGGTFEQYV. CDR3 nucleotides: TGTGCCAGCAGCTTAGGGGGGGGCACTTTTGAGCAGTACGTC.

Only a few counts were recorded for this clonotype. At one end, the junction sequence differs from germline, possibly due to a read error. DNA for the CDR3: TGCAGCGTTAAAGAGGGCAGCCCCTATGAAAAACTGTTTTTT. It is translated as CSVKEGSPYEKLFF. The gene calls are TRBV29-1 and TRBJ1-4; D unresolved. The germline V gene has CDR1 SQVTM and CDR2 ANQGSEA. The CDR3 has 14 amino acids.

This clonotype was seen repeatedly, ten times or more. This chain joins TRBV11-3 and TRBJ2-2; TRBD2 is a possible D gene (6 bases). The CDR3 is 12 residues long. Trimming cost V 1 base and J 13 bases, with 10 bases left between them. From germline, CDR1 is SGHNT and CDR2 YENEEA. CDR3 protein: CASSLVEGTLFF. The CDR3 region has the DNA TGTGCCAGCAGCTTAGTGGAGGGGACGCTGTTTTTT.

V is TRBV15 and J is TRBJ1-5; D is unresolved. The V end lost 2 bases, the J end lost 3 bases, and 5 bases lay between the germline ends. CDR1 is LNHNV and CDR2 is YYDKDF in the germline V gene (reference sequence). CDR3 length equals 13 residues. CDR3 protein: CATSRRDNQPQHF. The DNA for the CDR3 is TGTGCCACCAGCAGAAGGGACAATCAGCCCCAGCATTTT.